This TCR beta chain appears in the sequencing data of a study of CD8 T cells in ankylosing spondylitis. Study results and caveats: Clones linked with disease were CD8+ and fairly uncommon in the peripheral blood. Several of the motif variants were reported before in synovial fluid and blood from reactive arthritis.

V was clipped by 0 bases and J by 3 bases, with 16 bases between them. CDR1 and CDR2 (germline): SGHDT, YYEEEE. The CDR3 runs 17 residues. This clonotype was counted once. The antigen remains undetermined. Quantitative 5'-RACE was performed with molecular barcodes, and it yielded the TCR beta libraries. A single record per CDR3 protein comes from TCRdb applying MiXCR to the 5' RACE reads. The data show fewer than 35,000 distinct CDR3 sequences, more than 25% seen once. Sequencing was carried out using synovial fluid, either unsorted or a sorted T cell fraction (not recorded which). The V and J genes are TRBV5-6 and TRBJ2-1; tentative D call: TRBD2 (6 bases). This clonotype was obtained from a male donor with ankylosing spondylitis. Here the CDR3 DNA reads TGTGCCAGCAGCTTGGACACCTCGCGGGGATACTACAATGAGCAGTTCTTC. Translated, it gives CASSLDTSRGYYNEQFF. Based on the CDR3 plus reference TRBV5-6 and TRBJ2-1, the full variable domain is DAGVTQSPTHLIKTRGQQVTLRCSPKSGHDTVSWYQQALGQGPQFIFQYYEEEERQRGNFPDRFSGHQFPNYSSELNVNALLLGDSALYLCASSLDTSRGYYNEQFFGPGTRLTVL.